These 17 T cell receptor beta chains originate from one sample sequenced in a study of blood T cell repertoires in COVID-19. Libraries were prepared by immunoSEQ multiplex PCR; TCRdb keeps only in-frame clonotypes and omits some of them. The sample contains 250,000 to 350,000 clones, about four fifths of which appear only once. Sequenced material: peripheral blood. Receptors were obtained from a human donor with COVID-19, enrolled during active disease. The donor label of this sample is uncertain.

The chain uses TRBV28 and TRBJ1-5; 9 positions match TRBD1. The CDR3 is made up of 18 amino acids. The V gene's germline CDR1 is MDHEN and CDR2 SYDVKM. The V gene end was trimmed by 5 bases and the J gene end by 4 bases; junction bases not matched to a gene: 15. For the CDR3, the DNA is TGTGCCAGCAGTCCTACCCCACCCGGGACAGGGCTTAATCAGCCCCAGCATTTT. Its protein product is CASSPTPPGTGLNQPQHF.

The DNA for the CDR3 is TGTGCCAGCAGTGACCAGGGGCTCTACGAGCAGTACTTC. Translated: CASSDQGLYEQYF. The chain employs TRBV25-1 and TRBJ2-7, with D possibly TRBD1 on 6 matching bases. Germline lookup yields CDR1 MGHDK and CDR2 SYGVNS. The V gene lost 3 bases and the J gene lost 3 bases, with 9 bases spanning the gap. This CDR3 is built from 13 residues.

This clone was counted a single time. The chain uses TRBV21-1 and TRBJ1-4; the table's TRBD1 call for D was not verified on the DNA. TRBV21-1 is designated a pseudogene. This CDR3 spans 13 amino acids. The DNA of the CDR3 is TGTGCCACCGGACAGGGTCCTAATGAAAAACTGTTTTTT. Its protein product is CATGQGPNEKLFF.

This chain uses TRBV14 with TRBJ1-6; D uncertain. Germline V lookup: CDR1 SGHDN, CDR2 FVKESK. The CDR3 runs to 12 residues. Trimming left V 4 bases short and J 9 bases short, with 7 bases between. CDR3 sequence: CASSLWSSPLHF. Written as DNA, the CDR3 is TGTGCCAGCAGCCTCTGGAGTTCACCCCTCCACTTT.

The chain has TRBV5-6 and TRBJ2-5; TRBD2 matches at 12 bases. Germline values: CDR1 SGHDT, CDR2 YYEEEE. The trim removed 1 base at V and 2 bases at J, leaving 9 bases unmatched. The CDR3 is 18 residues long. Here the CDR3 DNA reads TGTGCCAGCAGCTTGCGATTTGCGACTAGCGGGAGACAAGAGACCCAGTACTTC. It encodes CASSLRFATSGRQETQYF.

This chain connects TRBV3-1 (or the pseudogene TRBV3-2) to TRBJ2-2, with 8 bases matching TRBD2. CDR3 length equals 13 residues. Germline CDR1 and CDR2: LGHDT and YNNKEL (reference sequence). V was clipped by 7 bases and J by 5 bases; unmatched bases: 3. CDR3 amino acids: CASTAGATGELFF. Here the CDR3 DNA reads TGTGCCAGCACAGCGGGAGCGACCGGGGAGCTGTTTTTT.

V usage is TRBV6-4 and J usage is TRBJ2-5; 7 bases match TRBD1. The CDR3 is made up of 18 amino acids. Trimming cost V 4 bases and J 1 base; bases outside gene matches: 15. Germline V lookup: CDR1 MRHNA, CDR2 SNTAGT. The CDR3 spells CASSVAKKGRGIQETQYF. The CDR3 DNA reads TGTGCCAGCAGTGTAGCGAAGAAGGGCAGGGGGATCCAAGAGACCCAGTACTTC.

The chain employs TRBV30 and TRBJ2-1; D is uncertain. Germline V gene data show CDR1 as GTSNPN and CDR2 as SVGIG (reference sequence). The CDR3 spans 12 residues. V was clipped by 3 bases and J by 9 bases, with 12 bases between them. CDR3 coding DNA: TGTGCCTGGAGGGTGGGCCCGGCTGAGCAGTTCTTC. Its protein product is CAWRVGPAEQFF.

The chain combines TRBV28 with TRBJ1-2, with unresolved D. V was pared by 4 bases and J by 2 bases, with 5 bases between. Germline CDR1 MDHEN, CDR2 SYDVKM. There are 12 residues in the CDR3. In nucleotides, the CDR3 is TGTGCCAGCAGTTCTTTAAACTATGGCTACACCTTC. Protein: CASSSLNYGYTF.

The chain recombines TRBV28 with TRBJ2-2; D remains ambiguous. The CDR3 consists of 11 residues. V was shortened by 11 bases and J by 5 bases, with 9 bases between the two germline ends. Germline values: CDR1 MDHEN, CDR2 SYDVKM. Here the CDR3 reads CALRGTGELFF. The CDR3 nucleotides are TGTGCCCTAAGAGGAACCGGGGAGCTGTTTTTT.

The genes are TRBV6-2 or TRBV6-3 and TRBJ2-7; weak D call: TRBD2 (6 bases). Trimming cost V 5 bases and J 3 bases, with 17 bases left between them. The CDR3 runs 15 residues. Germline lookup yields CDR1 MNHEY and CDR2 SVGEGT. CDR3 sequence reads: CASSNVRDLRYEQYF. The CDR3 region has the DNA TGTGCCAGCAGTAACGTCCGGGACTTACGCTACGAGCAGTACTTC.

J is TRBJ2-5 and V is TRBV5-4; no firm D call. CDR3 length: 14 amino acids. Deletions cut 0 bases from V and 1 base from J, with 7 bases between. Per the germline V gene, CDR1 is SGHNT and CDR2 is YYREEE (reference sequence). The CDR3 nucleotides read TGTGCCAGCAGCTTGGCGGGTTCCCAAGAGACCCAGTACTTC. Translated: CASSLAGSQETQYF.

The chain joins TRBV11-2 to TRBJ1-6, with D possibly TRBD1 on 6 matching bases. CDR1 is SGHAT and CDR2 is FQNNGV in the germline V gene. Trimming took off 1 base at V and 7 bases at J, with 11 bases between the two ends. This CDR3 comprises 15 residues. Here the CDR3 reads CASSLAGVKNSPLHF. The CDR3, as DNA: TGTGCCAGCAGCTTAGCAGGGGTAAAAAATTCACCCCTCCACTTT.

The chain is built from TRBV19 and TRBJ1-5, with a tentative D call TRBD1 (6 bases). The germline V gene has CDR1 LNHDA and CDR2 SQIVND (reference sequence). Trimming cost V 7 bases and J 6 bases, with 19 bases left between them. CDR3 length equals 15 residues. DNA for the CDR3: TGTGCCAGTATAGGGCAGGGGAATCCCCCTCAGCCCCAGCATTTT. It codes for CASIGQGNPPQPQHF. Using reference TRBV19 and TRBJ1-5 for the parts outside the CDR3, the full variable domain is DGGITQSPKYLFRKEGQNVTLSCEQNLNHDAMYWYRQDPGQGLRLIYYSQIVNDFQKGDIAEGYSVSREKKESFPLTVTSAQKNPTAFYLCASIGQGNPPQPQHFGDGTRLSIL.

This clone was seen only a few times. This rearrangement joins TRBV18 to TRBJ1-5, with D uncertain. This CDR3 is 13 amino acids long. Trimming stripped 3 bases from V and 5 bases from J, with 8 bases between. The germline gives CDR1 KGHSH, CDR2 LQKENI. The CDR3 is CASSPAQDQPQHF. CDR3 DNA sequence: TGTGCCAGCTCACCGGCCCAGGATCAGCCCCAGCATTTT.

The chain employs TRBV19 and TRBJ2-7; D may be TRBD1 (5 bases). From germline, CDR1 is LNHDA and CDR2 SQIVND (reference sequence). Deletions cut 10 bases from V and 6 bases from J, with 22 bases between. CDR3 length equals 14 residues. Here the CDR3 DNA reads TGTGCCACCGCCCCAGGCAGGGCCCTCGGCGAGCAGTACTTC. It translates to CATAPGRALGEQYF.

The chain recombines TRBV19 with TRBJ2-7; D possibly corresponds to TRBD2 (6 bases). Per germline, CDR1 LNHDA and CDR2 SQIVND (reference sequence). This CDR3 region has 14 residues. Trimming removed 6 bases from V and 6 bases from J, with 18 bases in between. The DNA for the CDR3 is TGTGCCAGTAGCCCGGACTCGGGAGCGGGCGAGCAGTACTTC. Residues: CASSPDSGAGEQYF.